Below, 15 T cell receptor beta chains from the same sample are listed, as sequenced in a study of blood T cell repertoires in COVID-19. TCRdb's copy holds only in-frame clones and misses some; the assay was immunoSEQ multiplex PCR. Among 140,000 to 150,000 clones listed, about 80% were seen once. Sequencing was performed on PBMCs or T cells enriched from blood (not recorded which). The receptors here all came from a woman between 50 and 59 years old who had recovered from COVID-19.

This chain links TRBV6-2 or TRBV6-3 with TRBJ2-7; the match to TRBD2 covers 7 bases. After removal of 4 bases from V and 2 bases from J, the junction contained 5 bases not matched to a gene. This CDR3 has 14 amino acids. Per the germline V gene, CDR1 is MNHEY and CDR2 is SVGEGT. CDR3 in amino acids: CASSSAGTPYEQYF. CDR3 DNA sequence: TGTGCCAGCAGTTCAGCGGGGACCCCCTACGAGCAGTACTTC.

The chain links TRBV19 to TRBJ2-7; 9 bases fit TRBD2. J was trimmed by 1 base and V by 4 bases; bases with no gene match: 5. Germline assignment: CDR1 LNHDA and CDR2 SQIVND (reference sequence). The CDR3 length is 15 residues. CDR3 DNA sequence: TGTGCCAGTAGTACAGGGACTAGCTCATCCTACGAGCAGTACGTC. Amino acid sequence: CASSTGTSSSYEQYV.

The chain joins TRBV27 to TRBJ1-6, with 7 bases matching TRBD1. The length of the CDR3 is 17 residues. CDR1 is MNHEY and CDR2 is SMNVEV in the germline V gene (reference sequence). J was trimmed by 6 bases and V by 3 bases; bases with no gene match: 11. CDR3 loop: CASSFLLGQGVNSPLHF. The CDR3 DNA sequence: TGTGCCAGCAGTTTTCTACTCGGGCAGGGGGTTAATTCACCCCTCCACTTT.

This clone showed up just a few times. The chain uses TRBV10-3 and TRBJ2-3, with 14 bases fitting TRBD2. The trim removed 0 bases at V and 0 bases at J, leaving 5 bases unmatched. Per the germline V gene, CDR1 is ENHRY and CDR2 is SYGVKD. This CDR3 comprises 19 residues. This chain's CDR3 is CAISESGLAGDLSTDTQYF. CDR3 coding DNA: TGTGCCATCAGTGAGTCGGGACTAGCGGGAGACCTTAGCACAGATACGCAGTATTTT.

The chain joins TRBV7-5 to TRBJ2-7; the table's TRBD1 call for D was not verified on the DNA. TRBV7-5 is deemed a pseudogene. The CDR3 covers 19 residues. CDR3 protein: CVRSLASVGDSLSLYEQYF. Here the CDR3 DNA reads TGTGTCAGAAGCTTAGCCTCGGTGGGGGACAGCCTTTCCCTCTACGAGCAGTACTTC.

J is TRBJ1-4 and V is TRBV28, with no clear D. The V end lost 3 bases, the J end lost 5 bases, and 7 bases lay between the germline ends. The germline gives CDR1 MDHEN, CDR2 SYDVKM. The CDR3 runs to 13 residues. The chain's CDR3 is CASSLSGNEKLFF. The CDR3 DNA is TGTGCCAGCAGTTTGAGCGGGAATGAAAAACTGTTTTTT. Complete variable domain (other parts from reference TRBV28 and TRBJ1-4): DVKVTQSSRYLVKRTGEKVFLECVQDMDHENMFWYRQDPGLGLRLIYFSYDVKMKEKGDIPEGYSVSREKKERFSLILESASTNQTSMYLCASSLSGNEKLFFGSGTQLSVL.

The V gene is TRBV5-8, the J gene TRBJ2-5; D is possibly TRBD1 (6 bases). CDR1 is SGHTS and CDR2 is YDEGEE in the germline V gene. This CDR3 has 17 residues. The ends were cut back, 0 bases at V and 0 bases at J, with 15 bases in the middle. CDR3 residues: CASSLGGQGRDQETQYF. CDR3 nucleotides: TGTGCCAGCAGCTTGGGGGGGCAGGGTCGGGACCAAGAGACCCAGTACTTC.

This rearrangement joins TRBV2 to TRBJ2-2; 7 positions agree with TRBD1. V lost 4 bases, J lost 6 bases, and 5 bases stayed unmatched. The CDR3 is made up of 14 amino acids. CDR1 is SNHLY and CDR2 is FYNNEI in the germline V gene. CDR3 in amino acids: CASSVTGEAGELFF. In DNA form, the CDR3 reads TGTGCCAGCAGTGTTACAGGGGAAGCCGGGGAGCTGTTTTTT.

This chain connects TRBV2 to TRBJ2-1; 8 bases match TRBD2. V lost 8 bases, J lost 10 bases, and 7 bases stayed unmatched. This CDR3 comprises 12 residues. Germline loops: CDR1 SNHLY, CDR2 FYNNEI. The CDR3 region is CASRNSGVEQFF. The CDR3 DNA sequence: TGTGCCAGCCGAAATAGCGGGGTCGAGCAGTTCTTC. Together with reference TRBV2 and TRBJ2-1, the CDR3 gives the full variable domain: EPEVTQTPSHQVTQMGQEVILRCVPISNHLYFYWYRQILGQKVEFLVSFYNNEISEKSEIFDDQFSVERPDGSNFTLKIRSTKLEDSAMYFCASRNSGVEQFFGPGTRLTVL.

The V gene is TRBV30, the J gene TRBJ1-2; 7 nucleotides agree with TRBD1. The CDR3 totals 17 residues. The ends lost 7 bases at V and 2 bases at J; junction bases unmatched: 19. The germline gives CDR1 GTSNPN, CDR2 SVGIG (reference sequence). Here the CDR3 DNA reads TGTGCCTCGGACCGGGACAGTCCCTTTTTGTGGAACTATGGCTACACCTTC. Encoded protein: CASDRDSPFLWNYGYTF.

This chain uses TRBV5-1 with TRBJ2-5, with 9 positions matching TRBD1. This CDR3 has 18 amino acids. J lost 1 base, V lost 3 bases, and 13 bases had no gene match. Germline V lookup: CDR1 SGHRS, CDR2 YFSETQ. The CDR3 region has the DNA TGCGCCAGCAGCTCACGAACCTTAGACAGGGGGGCCCAAGAGACCCAGTACTTC. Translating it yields CASSSRTLDRGAQETQYF.

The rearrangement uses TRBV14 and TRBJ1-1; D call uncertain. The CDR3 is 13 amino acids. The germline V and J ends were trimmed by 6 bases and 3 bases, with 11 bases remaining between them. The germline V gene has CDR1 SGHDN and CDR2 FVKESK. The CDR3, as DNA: TGTGCCAGCAGTGGGCAGCTCGACACTGAAGCTTTCTTT. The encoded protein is CASSGQLDTEAFF. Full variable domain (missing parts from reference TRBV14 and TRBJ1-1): EAGVTQFPSHSVIEKGQTVTLRCDPISGHDNLYWYRRVMGKEIKFLLHFVKESKQDESGMPNNRFLAERTGGTYSTLKVQPAELEDSGVYFCASSGQLDTEAFFGQGTRLTVV.

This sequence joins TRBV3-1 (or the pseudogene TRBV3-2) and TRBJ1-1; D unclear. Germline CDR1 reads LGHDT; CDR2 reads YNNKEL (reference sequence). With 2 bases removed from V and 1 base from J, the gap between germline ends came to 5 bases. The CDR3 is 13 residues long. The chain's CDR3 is CASSQYSNTEAFF. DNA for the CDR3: TGTGCCAGCAGCCAATATTCGAACACTGAAGCTTTCTTT.

The CDR3 region has the DNA TGTGCCAGCAGTTTATTCGGGGCGGGGGGGCCAAGGATATCGAGCACCGGGGAGCTGTTTTTT. Amino acids: CASSLFGAGGPRISSTGELFF. The genes are TRBV27 and TRBJ2-2; the match to TRBD2 covers 9 bases. V lost 1 base, J lost 4 bases, and 19 bases stayed unmatched. The length of the CDR3 is 21 residues. Germline V gene data show CDR1 as MNHEY and CDR2 as SMNVEV (reference sequence).

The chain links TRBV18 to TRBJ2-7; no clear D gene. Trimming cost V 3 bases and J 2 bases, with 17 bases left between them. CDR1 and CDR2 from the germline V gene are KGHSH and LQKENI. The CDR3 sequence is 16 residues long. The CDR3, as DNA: TGTGCCAGCTCACCGCTGACATACGAACAAGCCTACGAGCAGTACTTC. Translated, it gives CASSPLTYEQAYEQYF.